These 18 T cell receptor beta chains came from one sample sequenced in a study of blood T cell repertoires in COVID-19. Data came from immunoSEQ multiplex PCR; TCRdb stores just in-frame clones and leaves some out. The repertoire includes 50,000 or so clones, about 83% of them detected once, and under 5% sits in the top ten. The sequenced material came from peripheral blood. These receptor sequences come from a man aged 35-49 years with active COVID-19.

V is TRBV30 and J is TRBJ1-2; 7 nucleotides agree with TRBD1. Germline values: CDR1 GTSNPN, CDR2 SVGIG (reference sequence). CDR3 length equals 12 residues. V shed 5 bases, J shed 4 bases, and the junction held 4 bases outside the gene matches. CDR3 residues: CAWSRGAYGYTF. As DNA, the CDR3 is TGTGCCTGGTCCAGGGGGGCCTATGGCTACACCTTC. Drawing the rest from reference TRBV30 and TRBJ1-2, the complete variable domain is SQTIHQWPATLVQPVGSPLSLECTVEGTSNPNLYWYRQAAGRGLQLLFYSVGIGQISSEVPQNLSASRPQDRQFILSSKKLLLSDSGFYLCAWSRGAYGYTFGSGTRLTVV.

Here the CDR3 DNA reads TGTGCCAGCAGCTTAGGCTCTACCTTGACAGGTCTTGATGGCTACACCTTC. Amino acid sequence: CASSLGSTLTGLDGYTF. This chain connects TRBV11-2 to TRBJ1-2; tentatively, D is TRBD1 (6 bases). V lost 1 base and J 6 bases, leaving 21 bases between the germline ends. The germline gives CDR1 SGHAT, CDR2 FQNNGV. This CDR3 spans 17 amino acids.

This clone came up a few times. The chain links TRBV6-1 to TRBJ2-4, with D unresolved. The germline gives CDR1 MNHNS, CDR2 SASEGT. The CDR3 has 13 residues. V was cut by 3 bases and J by 8 bases, with 11 bases left in between. This chain's CDR3 is CASSESRVDIQYF. The CDR3 region has the DNA TGTGCCAGCAGTGAGAGTCGGGTTGACATTCAGTACTTC.

This clone was detected only a few times. This rearrangement joins TRBV5-1 to TRBJ2-3, with 7 bases lining up with TRBD1. The CDR3 runs 16 residues. From germline, CDR1 is SGHRS and CDR2 YFSETQ. The V gene end was trimmed by 3 bases and the J gene end by 0 bases; junction bases not matched to a gene: 7. The CDR3 loop reads CASSSHGTASTDTQYF. The CDR3 DNA is TGCGCCAGCAGCTCCCACGGGACAGCTAGCACAGATACGCAGTATTTT.

V usage is TRBV4-2 and J usage is TRBJ1-4; the D is unclear. The CDR3 has 15 amino acids. V lost 4 bases and J lost 6, with 15 bases in between. Germline-derived CDR1 and CDR2 are LGHNA and YNFKEQ. In DNA, the CDR3 is TGTGCCAGCAGCCCATCCGGGAGTAGGGATGAAAAACTGTTTTTT. It is translated as CASSPSGSRDEKLFF.

The V call is TRBV5-1, the J call TRBJ1-1; no clear D. The CDR3 has 13 residues. V lost 7 bases to trimming and J lost 7 bases, with 17 bases between them. The germline V gene encodes CDR1 SGHRS and CDR2 YFSETQ. The CDR3 loop reads CASADSAPIEAFF. In DNA form, the CDR3 reads TGCGCCAGCGCCGACTCAGCCCCTATTGAAGCTTTCTTT.

This clone is a singleton in its sample. The chain is built from TRBV7-2 and TRBJ1-5; TRBD1 might be the D (5 bases). The CDR3 is made up of 16 amino acids. V was cut by 4 bases and J by 2 bases, with 15 bases left in between. Germline V CDR1 and CDR2: SGHTA, FQGNSA. In DNA form, the CDR3 reads TGTGCCAGCAGCTCCTCGACAGTCGGTGGCAATCAGCCCCAGCATTTT. This translates into CASSSSTVGGNQPQHF.

The table lists this clone with a count of one. This chain joins TRBV29-1 and TRBJ2-6, with 7 bases aligning to TRBD1. The CDR3 is 16 residues long. V dropped 5 bases and J dropped 0; count of bases not matched to a gene: 7. Germline CDR1 is SQVTM and CDR2 is ANQGSEA. CDR3 loop: CSVLDRSLSGANVLTF. CDR3 DNA: TGCAGCGTTCTGGACAGGTCCCTCTCTGGGGCCAACGTCCTGACTTTC.

The chain uses TRBV4-1 and TRBJ2-2; 9 bases fit TRBD2. Trimming cost V 2 bases and J 6 bases; bases outside gene matches: 10. The CDR3 runs to 17 residues. Germline-derived CDR1 and CDR2 are MGHRA and YSYEKL. In DNA form, the CDR3 reads TGCGCCAGCAGCCAACCTCCGGGACTAGCTGAGGCCGGGGAGCTGTTTTTT. Residues: CASSQPPGLAEAGELFF.

This clone was seen once. V gene TRBV21-1 combines with J gene TRBJ2-7; the table's TRBD1 call for D was not verified on the DNA. TRBV21-1 corresponds to a pseudogene. CDR3 length: 13 residues. CDR3 DNA: TGTGCCAGCAGCAAAGCCAGCTCCTACGAGCAGTACTTC. Its protein product is CASSKASSYEQYF.

V is TRBV24-1 and J is TRBJ2-7, with 7 bases fitting TRBD2. Germline trimming cut 3 bases from V and 3 bases from J; bases unmatched to any gene: 10. Germline loops: CDR1 KGHDR, CDR2 SFDVKD. The CDR3 has 16 residues. CDR3 residues: CATSDPAHGGSYEQYF. The CDR3 DNA reads TGTGCCACCAGTGATCCGGCTCATGGCGGGAGCTACGAGCAGTACTTC.

This chain connects TRBV6-5 to TRBJ2-7, with 8 bases fitting TRBD2. This CDR3 is 16 amino acids long. Germline loops: CDR1 MNHEY, CDR2 SVGAGI. J gave up 7 bases and V 4 bases, and 15 bases lay outside the gene matches. CDR3 protein: CASSSSDGGDLWEQYF. The CDR3, as DNA: TGTGCCAGCAGTTCTTCAGACGGGGGGGATTTATGGGAGCAGTACTTC.

This chain connects TRBV7-3 to TRBJ2-5; TRBD2 aligns across 12 bases. Germline V gene sequence: CDR1 SGHTA, CDR2 FQGTGA. CDR3 length: 14 amino acids. V lost 5 bases and J lost 7; bases outside the gene matches: 5. In DNA, the CDR3 is TGTGCCAGCAGCCCGACTAGCGGGAGCGGGACCCAGTACTTC. This codes for CASSPTSGSGTQYF.

The chain uses TRBV27 and TRBJ1-2; possibly TRBD1 for D (5 bases). This CDR3 is 16 amino acids long. Trimming stripped 0 bases from V and 7 bases from J, with 18 bases between. CDR1 and CDR2 (germline): MNHEY, SMNVEV (reference sequence). CDR3 DNA: TGTGCCAGCAGTTTATCAGGGGCTCGAGACCTGGCTGGCTACACCTTC. Translation gives CASSLSGARDLAGYTF.

The chain combines TRBV4-1 with TRBJ2-7; D ambiguous. V gave up 4 bases and J gave up 4 bases, with 11 bases separating them. The length of the CDR3 is 13 residues. Germline CDR1 reads MGHRA; CDR2 reads YSYEKL. The CDR3 nucleotides are TGCGCCAGCAGCCCGCAGACTGAATACGAGCAGTACTTC. This sequence encodes CASSPQTEYEQYF.

This sequence joins TRBV18 and TRBJ2-5; 7 bases match TRBD1. CDR3 length: 14 residues. Trimming took 2 bases from V and 4 from J; bases not matched to a gene: 4. CDR1 is KGHSH, CDR2 LQKENI, per germline. CDR3 region: CASSPKGGGETQYF. CDR3 coding DNA: TGTGCCAGCTCACCAAAAGGGGGCGGAGAGACCCAGTACTTC.

The V gene is TRBV5-4, the J gene TRBJ2-6; possible D gene TRBD2, 6 bases. CDR3 length: 16 residues. Germline CDR1 is SGHNT and CDR2 is YYREEE (reference sequence). V was cut by 7 bases and J by 4 bases, with 18 bases left in between. As DNA, the CDR3 is TGTGCCAGCGCAGGACTACCCTCCGGCGGGGCCAACGTCCTGACTTTC. Protein product: CASAGLPSGGANVLTF. Full variable domain (outside the CDR3, taken from reference TRBV5-4 and TRBJ2-6): ETGVTQSPTHLIKTRGQQVTLRCSSQSGHNTVSWYQQALGQGPQFIFQYYREEENGRGNFPPRFSGLQFPNYSSELNVNALELDDSALYLCASAGLPSGGANVLTFGAGSRLTVL.

The chain has TRBV19 and TRBJ2-7; D is perhaps TRBD2 (5 bases). The CDR3 consists of 13 residues. Trimming cost V 5 bases and J 4 bases, with 12 bases left between them. The V gene's germline CDR1 is LNHDA and CDR2 SQIVND (reference sequence). The CDR3 reads CASSQLAQYEQYF. The CDR3 DNA sequence: TGTGCCAGTAGTCAGCTAGCCCAATACGAGCAGTACTTC. The variable domain in full, completed from reference TRBV19 and TRBJ2-7, reads DGGITQSPKYLFRKEGQNVTLSCEQNLNHDAMYWYRQDPGQGLRLIYYSQIVNDFQKGDIAEGYSVSREKKESFPLTVTSAQKNPTAFYLCASSQLAQYEQYFGPGTRLTVT.